These T cell receptor beta chains were read from a single sample in a study of blood T cell repertoires in COVID-19. TCRdb keeps only in-frame clones here, not all; method: immunoSEQ multiplex PCR. The table lists over 200,000 clones, 83% of them singletons. Sequenced: peripheral blood. The receptors shown here come from a woman in her twenties or thirties with COVID-19, enrolled during active disease. The CDR3 runs from the conserved cysteine through the conserved F or W. A D gene is named only where the DNA matches it firmly. Rows give clone size only sometimes, using once, few, many, or a class for an expanded clone.

D	V	J	size	DNA	CDR3
-	TRBV5-1	TRBJ2-3	many	TGCGCCAGCAGCTTGTTATCCAGCGGCACAGATACGCAGTATTTT	CASSLLSSGTDTQYF
TRBD1	TRBV27	TRBJ2-5	-	TGTGCCAGCAGTTTCCCCGGACAGGCGGAGACCCAGTACTTC	CASSFPGQAETQYF
-	TRBV4-1	TRBJ2-2	-	TGCGCCAGCAGCCCGAGGGGGACCGGGGAGCTGTTTTTT	CASSPRGTGELFF
TRBD1	TRBV4-3	TRBJ2-6	-	TGCGCCAGCAGCCAAGATTGGACAGGGGGCTCCTCTGGGGCCAACGTCCTGACTTTC	CASSQDWTGGSSGANVLTF
TRBD1	TRBV5-1	TRBJ2-5	-	TGCGCCAGCAGCTTGGGGACAGGGCGGGCAGAGACCCAGTACTTC	CASSLGTGRAETQYF
TRBD1	TRBV10-3	TRBJ2-2	-	TGTGCCATCAGCAACTCGGGACAGGGTAACACCGGGGAGCTGTTTTTT	CAISNSGQGNTGELFF
-	TRBV19	TRBJ2-3	-	TGTGCCAGTACAGGCACAGATACGCAGTATTTT	CASTGTDTQYF
TRBD2	TRBV7-2	TRBJ2-5	-	TGTGCCAGCAGCCCAGGGACTAGCGGGGGGCCCCGGGAGACCCAGTACTTC	CASSPGTSGGPRETQYF
TRBD2	TRBV14	TRBJ2-1	-	TGTGCCAGCAGCCAAGGGGGGGCTAGCGGGATTTGGAATGAGCAGTTCTTC	CASSQGGASGIWNEQFF
-	TRBV7-2	TRBJ1-4	-	TGTGCCAGCAGCTTAGGCGGCCAGGGTGGCGAAAAACTGTTTTTT	CASSLGGQGGEKLFF
-	TRBV19	TRBJ2-7	-	TGTGCCAGTAGTACAAGAGACAGCTACTGGTACGAGCAGTACTTC	CASSTRDSYWYEQYF
-	TRBV5-4	TRBJ2-1	-	TGTGCCAGCTCTCCGACTAGCTCCTACAATGAGCAGTTCTTC	CASSPTSSYNEQFF
TRBD1	TRBV9	TRBJ2-2	-	TGTGCCAGCAGCGTATCTACTTGGGGACAGGGATACTCCGGGGAGCTGTTTTTT	CASSVSTWGQGYSGELFF
-	TRBV2	TRBJ1-1	-	TGTGCCAGCAGAATTGCAGGAGGGGACACTGAAGCTTTCTTT	CASRIAGGDTEAFF
-	TRBV7-2	TRBJ2-2	-	TGTGCCAGCAGCCCCGGAGGTCCCGCGGTCGGGGGGGAGCTGTTTTTT	CASSPGGPAVGGELFF
-	TRBV11-2	TRBJ2-5	-	TGTGCCAGCAGCCCACAGGTGACCAAAGAGACCCAGTACTTC	CASSPQVTKETQYF
TRBD1	TRBV5-8	TRBJ1-2	-	TGTGCCAGCAGCTTGCAGGGGGACTATGGCTACACCTTC	CASSLQGDYGYTF
-	TRBV28	TRBJ1-6	few	TGTGCCAGCAGTTTAGGAGGGAAGGATTCACCCCTCCACTTT	CASSLGGKDSPLHF
TRBD1	TRBV6-5	TRBJ1-6	-	TGTGCCAGCAGTTGGGGACAGGGCGTCGGAAATTCACCCCTCCACTTT	CASSWGQGVGNSPLHF
-	TRBV7-9	TRBJ1-4	-	TGTGCCAGCAGCTTAGAAGGGGGGGATGAAAAACTGTTTTTT	CASSLEGGDEKLFF
-	TRBV7-9	TRBJ1-1	few	TGTGCCAGCAGCTTACCGGCAGGGGCCCTAACTGAAGCTTTCTTT	CASSLPAGALTEAFF
TRBD1	TRBV6-5	TRBJ1-3	-	TGTGCCAGCAGCCGGACAGGGTACTCTGGAAACACCATATATTTT	CASSRTGYSGNTIYF
TRBD1	TRBV2	TRBJ2-3	-	TGTGCCAGCAGCGGACAGGGTGATACGCAGTATTTT	CASSGQGDTQYF
TRBD1	TRBV6-5	TRBJ1-2	few	TGTGCCAGCAGTTACGGGACAGGGGGTCTTCACGATGGCTACACCTTC	CASSYGTGGLHDGYTF
TRBD2	TRBV18	TRBJ2-1	-	TGTGCCAGCTCACCACCGGTGGGTAGCGGGGCCTACAATGAGCAGTTCTTC	CASSPPVGSGAYNEQFF
TRBD2	TRBV5-1	TRBJ2-5	-	TGCGCCAGCAGCTTTCTAGGTAGCGGGCCCCAAGAGACCCAGTACTTC	CASSFLGSGPQETQYF